This is a list of T cell receptor beta chains from one sample in a study of CD8 T cells in Susac syndrome. TCRdb independently ran MiXCR on the immunoSEQ multiplex PCR reads; one entry per CDR3 protein. This table has around 200,000 distinct CDR3 sequences, more than 85% appearing once. Sequenced sample: CD8+ T cells from PBMCs. The receptors derive from a human donor with Susac syndrome. Each CDR3 is given with its conserved first and last residue. The D gene is left open where the match is weak. Clone size appears in some rows only: once, few, many, or a class for an expanded clone.

size,J,D,length,V,DNA,CDR3
-,TRBJ2-1,TRBD2,16,TRBV20-1,TGCAGTGCTAGAGAGGTTTTAGCGGGAGATTACAATGAGCAGTTCTTC,CSAREVLAGDYNEQFF
-,TRBJ2-1,-,15,TRBV20-1,TGCAGTGCTAGAGATGGGCGTTTACCGTACAATGAGCAGTTCTTC,CSARDGRLPYNEQFF
-,TRBJ2-7,-,11,TRBV30,TGTGCCTGGAGTCAGGGACCCGAGCAGTACTTC,CAWSQGPEQYF
-,TRBJ2-7,-,15,TRBV4-2,TGTGCCAGCAGCCTCGACAGGAGCTATTCCTACGAGCAGTACTTC,CASSLDRSYSYEQYF
-,TRBJ2-1,TRBD2,16,TRBV28,TGTGCCAGCAGTTTTTATTCGGGAGGGCCCTACAATGAGCAGTTCTTC,CASSFYSGGPYNEQFF
-,TRBJ2-5,TRBD1,16,TRBV19,TGTGCCAGTAGTAAGGGACAGGGGGTGGCACAAGAGACCCAGTACTTC,CASSKGQGVAQETQYF
-,TRBJ1-2,-,13,TRBV12-3/TRBV12-4,TGTGCCAGCAGTTTATTGCCAGAGTATGGCTACACCTTC,CASSLLPEYGYTF
-,TRBJ2-3,TRBD2,17,TRBV5-1,TGCGCCAGCAGCTTGTTTCCGGCTAGCGGACCCACAGATACGCAGTATTTT,CASSLFPASGPTDTQYF
-,TRBJ2-7,TRBD1,13,TRBV30,TGTGCCTGGAGTGGGACAGGGTTGGACGAGCAGTACTTC,CAWSGTGLDEQYF
-,TRBJ2-1,TRBD2,14,TRBV20-1,TGCAGTGCTCTAGCGGTCGGAGGGTACAATGAGCAGTTCTTC,CSALAVGGYNEQFF
-,TRBJ2-4,-,13,TRBV23-1,TGCGCCAGTAATGGTCAAGCCAAAAACATTCAGTACTTC,CASNGQAKNIQYF
-,TRBJ2-5,-,15,TRBV30,TGTGCCTGGAGTTCGAACACCGGGGGTTCCGAGACCCAGTACTTC,CAWSSNTGGSETQYF
-,TRBJ2-3,TRBD2,19,TRBV7-9,TGTGCCAGCAGCGTGGCTAGCGGCCAGGCGGACCGAACCACAGATACGCAGTATTTT,CASSVASGQADRTTDTQYF
-,TRBJ2-7,TRBD2,16,TRBV9,TGTGCCAGCAGCAATGGGGCTAGCGGGGGATACCACGAGCAGTACTTC,CASSNGASGGYHEQYF
once,TRBJ2-3,TRBD2,14,TRBV3-1,TGTGCCAGCAGCGTCGGGGGGGCCTCAGATACGCAGTATTTT,CASSVGGASDTQYF
-,TRBJ2-6,-,21,TRBV6-5,TGTGCCAGCAGTTACTCTCCGGAGCGGTACTACCTTTACCCTGGGGCCAACGTCCTGACTTTC,CASSYSPERYYLYPGANVLTF